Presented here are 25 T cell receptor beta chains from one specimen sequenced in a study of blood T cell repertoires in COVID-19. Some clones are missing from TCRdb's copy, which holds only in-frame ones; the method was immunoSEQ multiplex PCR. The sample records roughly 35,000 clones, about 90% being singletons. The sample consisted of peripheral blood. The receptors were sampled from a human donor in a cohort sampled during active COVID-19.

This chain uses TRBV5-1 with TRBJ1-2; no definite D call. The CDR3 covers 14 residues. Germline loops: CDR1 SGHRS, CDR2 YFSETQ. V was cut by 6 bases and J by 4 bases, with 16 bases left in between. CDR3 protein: CASIASDSVYGYTF. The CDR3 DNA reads TGCGCCAGCATCGCTTCGGACTCCGTCTATGGCTACACCTTC.

The CDR3 is CASSQRTGGSNSPLHF. The CDR3 coding sequence is TGTGCCAGCAGCCAACGGACAGGGGGCTCGAATTCACCCCTCCACTTT. This chain links TRBV7-2 with TRBJ1-6, with TRBD1 identical over 11 bases. Germline CDR1 SGHTA, CDR2 FQGNSA. J was trimmed by 7 bases and V by 5 bases; bases with no gene match: 7. The CDR3 consists of 16 residues.

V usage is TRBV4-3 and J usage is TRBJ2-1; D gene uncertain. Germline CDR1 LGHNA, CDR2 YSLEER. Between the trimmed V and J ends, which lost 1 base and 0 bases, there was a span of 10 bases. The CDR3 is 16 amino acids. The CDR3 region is CASSQARWSSYNEQFF. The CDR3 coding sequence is TGCGCCAGCAGCCAAGCTAGGTGGAGCTCCTACAATGAGCAGTTCTTC.

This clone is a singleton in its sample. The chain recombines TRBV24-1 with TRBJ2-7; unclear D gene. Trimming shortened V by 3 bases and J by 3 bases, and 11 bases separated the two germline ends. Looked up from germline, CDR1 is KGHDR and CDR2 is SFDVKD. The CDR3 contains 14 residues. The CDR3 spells CATSDPPTGYEQYF. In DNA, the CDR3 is TGTGCCACCAGTGATCCACCCACGGGCTACGAGCAGTACTTC.

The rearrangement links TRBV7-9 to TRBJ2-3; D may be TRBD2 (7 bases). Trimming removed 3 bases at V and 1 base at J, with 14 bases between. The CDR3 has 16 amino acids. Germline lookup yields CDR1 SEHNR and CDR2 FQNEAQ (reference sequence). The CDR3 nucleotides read TGTGCCAGCAGCTTTCTTGGGGGGGCTCGCACAGATACGCAGTATTTT. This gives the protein CASSFLGGARTDTQYF.

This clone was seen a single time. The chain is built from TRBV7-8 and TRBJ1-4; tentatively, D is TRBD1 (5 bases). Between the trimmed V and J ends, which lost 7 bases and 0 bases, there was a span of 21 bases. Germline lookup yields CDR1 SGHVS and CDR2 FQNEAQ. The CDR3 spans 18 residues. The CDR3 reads CASTNRQGFRATNEKLFF. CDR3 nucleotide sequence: TGTGCCAGCACCAACCGGCAGGGCTTTAGGGCAACTAATGAAAAACTGTTTTTT.

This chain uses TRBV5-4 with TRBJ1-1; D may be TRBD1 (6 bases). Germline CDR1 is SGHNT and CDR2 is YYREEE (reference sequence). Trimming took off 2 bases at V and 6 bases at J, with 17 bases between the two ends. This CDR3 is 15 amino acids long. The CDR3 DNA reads TGTGCCAGCAGCTTCACAGCAGGGGTGAGCCCTGAAGCTTTCTTT. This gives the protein CASSFTAGVSPEAFF.

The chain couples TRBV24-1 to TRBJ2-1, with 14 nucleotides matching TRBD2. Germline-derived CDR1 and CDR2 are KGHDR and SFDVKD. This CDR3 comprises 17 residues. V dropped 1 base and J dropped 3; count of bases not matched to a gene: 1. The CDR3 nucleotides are TGTGCCACCAGTGATTTTGGACTAGCGGGGGGCTACAATGAGCAGTTCTTC. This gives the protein CATSDFGLAGGYNEQFF.

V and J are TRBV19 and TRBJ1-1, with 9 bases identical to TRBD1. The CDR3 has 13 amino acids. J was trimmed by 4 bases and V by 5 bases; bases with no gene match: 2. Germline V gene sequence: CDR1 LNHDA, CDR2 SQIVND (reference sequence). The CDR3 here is CASSSDRGTEAFF. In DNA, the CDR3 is TGTGCCAGTAGTTCGGACAGGGGCACTGAAGCTTTCTTT.

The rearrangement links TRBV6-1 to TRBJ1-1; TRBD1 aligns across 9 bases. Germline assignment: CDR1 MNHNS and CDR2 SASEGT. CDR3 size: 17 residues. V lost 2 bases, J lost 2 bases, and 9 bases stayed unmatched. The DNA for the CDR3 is TGTGCCAGCAGTGAAAACAGGGGGCGGATGTTCAACACTGAAGCTTTCTTT. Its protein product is CASSENRGRMFNTEAFF.

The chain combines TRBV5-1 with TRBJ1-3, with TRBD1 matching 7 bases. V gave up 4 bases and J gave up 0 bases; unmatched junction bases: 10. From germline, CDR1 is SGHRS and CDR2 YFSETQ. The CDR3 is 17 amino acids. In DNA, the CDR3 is TGCGCCAGCAGCACCGGACAGGTACCAGGCTCTGGAAACACCATATATTTT. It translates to CASSTGQVPGSGNTIYF.

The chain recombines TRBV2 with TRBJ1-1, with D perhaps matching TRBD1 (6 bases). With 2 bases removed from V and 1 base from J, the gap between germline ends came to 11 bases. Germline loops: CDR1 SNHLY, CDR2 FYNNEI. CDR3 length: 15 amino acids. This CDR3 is CASSELGTPNTEAFF. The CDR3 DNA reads TGTGCCAGCAGTGAATTGGGGACACCGAACACTGAAGCTTTCTTT.

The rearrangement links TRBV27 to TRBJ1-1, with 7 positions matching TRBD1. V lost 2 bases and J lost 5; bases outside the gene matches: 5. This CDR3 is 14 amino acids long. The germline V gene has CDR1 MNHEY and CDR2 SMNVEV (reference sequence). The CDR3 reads CASSLGDSTTEAFF. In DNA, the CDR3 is TGTGCCAGCAGTTTAGGGGACAGCACTACTGAAGCTTTCTTT.

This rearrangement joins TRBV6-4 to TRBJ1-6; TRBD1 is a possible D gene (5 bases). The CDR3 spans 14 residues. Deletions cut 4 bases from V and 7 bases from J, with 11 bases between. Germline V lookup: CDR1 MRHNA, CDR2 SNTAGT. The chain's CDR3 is CASSAGPGNSPLHF. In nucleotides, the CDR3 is TGTGCCAGCAGTGCAGGGCCCGGGAATTCACCCCTCCACTTT.

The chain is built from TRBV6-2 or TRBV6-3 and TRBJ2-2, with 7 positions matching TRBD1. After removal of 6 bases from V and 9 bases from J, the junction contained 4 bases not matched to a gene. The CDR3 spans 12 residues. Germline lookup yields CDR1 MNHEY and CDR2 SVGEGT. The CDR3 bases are TGTGCCAGCAGCCCGACAGGGAGGGAGCTGTTTTTT. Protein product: CASSPTGRELFF.

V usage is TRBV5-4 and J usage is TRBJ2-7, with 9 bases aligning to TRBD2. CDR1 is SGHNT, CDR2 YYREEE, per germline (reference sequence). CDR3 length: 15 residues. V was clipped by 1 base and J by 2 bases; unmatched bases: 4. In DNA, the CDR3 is TGTGCCAGCAGCTTGAGTTCTAGCGGGACCTACGAGCAGTACTTC. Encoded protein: CASSLSSSGTYEQYF.

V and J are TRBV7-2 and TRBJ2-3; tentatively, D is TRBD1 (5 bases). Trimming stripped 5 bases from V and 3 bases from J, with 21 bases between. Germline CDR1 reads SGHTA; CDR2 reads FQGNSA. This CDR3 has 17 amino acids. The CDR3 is CASSINPPGLGTDTQYF. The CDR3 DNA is TGTGCCAGCAGCATCAACCCTCCAGGGTTAGGGACAGATACGCAGTATTTT. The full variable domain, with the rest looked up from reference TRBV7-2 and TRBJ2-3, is GAGVSQSPSNKVTEKGKDVELRCDPISGHTALYWYRQSLGQGLEFLIYFQGNSAPDKSGLPSDRFSAERTGGSVSTLTIQRTQQEDSAVYLCASSINPPGLGTDTQYFGPGTRLTVL.

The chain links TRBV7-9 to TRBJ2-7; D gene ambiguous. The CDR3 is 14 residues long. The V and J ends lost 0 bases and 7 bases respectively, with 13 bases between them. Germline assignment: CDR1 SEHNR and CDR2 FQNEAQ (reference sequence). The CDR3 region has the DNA TGTGCCAGCAGCTTAGCAGACGGCGTCGGGGAGCAGTACTTC. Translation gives CASSLADGVGEQYF.

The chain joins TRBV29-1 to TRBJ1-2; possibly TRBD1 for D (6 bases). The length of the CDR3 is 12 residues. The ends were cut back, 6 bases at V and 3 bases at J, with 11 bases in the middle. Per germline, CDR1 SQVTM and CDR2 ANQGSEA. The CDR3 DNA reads TGCAGCGTCCTGGACAGTTACTATGGCTACACCTTC. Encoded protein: CSVLDSYYGYTF.

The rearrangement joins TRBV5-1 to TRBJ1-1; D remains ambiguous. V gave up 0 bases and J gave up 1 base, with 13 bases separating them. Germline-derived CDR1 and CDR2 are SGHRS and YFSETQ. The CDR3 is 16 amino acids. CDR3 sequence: CASSLGRRRENTEAFF. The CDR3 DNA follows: TGCGCCAGCAGCTTGGGCCGTAGGCGGGAGAACACTGAAGCTTTCTTT.

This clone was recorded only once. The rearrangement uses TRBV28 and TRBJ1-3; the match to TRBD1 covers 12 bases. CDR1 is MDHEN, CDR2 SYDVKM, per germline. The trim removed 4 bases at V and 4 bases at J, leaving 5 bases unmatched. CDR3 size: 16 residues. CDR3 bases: TGTGCCAGCAGTTCGGGACAGGGGGCGACGGGAAACACCATATATTTT. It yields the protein CASSSGQGATGNTIYF.

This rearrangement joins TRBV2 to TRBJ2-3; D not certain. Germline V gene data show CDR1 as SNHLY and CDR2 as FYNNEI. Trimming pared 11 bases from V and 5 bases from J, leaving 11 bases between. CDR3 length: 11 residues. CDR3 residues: CAGLFEDTQYF. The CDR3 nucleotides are TGTGCCGGGCTATTCGAAGATACGCAGTATTTT.

The CDR3 region has the DNA TGTGCCAGCAGCTTAGGGGTAGGCGTCGGGGTAGAGACCCAGTACTTC. Translation gives CASSLGVGVGVETQYF. The J gene is TRBJ2-5, the V gene TRBV13, with D tentatively TRBD2 (5 bases). CDR1 and CDR2 (germline): PRHDT, FYEKMQ (reference sequence). This CDR3 spans 16 amino acids. V dropped 0 bases and J dropped 4 bases, with 15 bases sitting between them. Variable domain in full (rest from reference TRBV13 and TRBJ2-5): AAGVIQSPRHLIKEKRETATLKCYPIPRHDTVYWYQQGPGQDPQFLISFYEKMQSDKGSIPDRFSAQQFSDYHSELNMSSLELGDSALYFCASSLGVGVGVETQYFGPGTRLLVL.

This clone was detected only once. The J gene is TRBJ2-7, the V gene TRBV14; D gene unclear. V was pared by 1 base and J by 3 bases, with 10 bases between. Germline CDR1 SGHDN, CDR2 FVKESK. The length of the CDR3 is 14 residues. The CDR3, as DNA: TGTGCCAGCAGCCAAGCGTCTATCTTCTACGAGCAGTACTTC. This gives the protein CASSQASIFYEQYF.

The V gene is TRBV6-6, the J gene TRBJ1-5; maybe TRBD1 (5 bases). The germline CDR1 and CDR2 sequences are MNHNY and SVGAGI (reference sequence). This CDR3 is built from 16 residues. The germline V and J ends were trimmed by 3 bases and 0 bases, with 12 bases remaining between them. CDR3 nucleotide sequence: TGTGCCAGCAGTTATACCAGGGTCTATAGCAATCAGCCCCAGCATTTT. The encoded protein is CASSYTRVYSNQPQHF.